The TCR beta chain described here comes from a study of cytomegalovirus exposure and HLA in healthy donors. Germline V gene lookup returns CDR1 LNHDA and CDR2 SQIVND (reference sequence). V was pared by 7 bases and J by 0 bases, with 7 bases between. This CDR3 is 13 amino acids long. Vbeta (60) and Jbeta (13) primers were used in the PCR. The assay was immunoSEQ multiplex PCR, and TCRdb's table has in-frame clones only and misses some. The sample lists 200,000 to 250,000 clones, more than 60% occurring once. Sequencing was performed on PBMCs. This clonotype originated in a man aged 45-65 years in good health and CMV-seronegative. The V gene is TRBV19, the J gene TRBJ1-5; tentative D call: TRBD1 (5 bases). CDR3 protein: CASTGDSNQPQHF. The CDR3 DNA reads TGTGCCAGTACGGGGGATAGCAATCAGCCCCAGCATTTT.